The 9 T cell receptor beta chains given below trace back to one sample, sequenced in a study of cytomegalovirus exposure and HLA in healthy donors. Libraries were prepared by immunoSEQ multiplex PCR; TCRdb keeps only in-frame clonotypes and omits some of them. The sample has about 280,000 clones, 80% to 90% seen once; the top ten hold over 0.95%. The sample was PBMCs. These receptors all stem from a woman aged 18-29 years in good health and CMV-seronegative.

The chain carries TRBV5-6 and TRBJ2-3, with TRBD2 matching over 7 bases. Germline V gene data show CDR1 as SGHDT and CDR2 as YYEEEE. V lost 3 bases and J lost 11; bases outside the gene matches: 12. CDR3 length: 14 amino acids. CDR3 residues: CASSWGRGSYEQYF. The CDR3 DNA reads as TGTGCCAGCAGCTGGGGGAGGGGAAGCTACGAGCAGTATTTT.

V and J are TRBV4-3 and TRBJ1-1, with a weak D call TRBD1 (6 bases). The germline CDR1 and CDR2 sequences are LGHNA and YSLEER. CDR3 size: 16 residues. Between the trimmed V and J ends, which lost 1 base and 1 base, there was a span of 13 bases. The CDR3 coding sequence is TGCGCCAGCAGCCAAGCCTTACAGGGCCCGAACACTGAAGCTTTCTTT. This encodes CASSQALQGPNTEAFF.

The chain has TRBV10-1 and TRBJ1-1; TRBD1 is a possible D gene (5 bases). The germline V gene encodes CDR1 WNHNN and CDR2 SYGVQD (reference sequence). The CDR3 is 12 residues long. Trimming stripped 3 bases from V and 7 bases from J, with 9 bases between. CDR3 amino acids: CASSELGGEAFF. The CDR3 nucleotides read TGCGCCAGCAGTGAATTGGGGGGTGAAGCTTTCTTT.

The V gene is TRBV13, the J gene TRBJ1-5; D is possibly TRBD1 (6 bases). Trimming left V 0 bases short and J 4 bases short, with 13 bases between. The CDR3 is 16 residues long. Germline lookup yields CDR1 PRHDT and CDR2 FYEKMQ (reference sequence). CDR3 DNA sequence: TGTGCCAGCAGCTTAGGCCTATTGACAGGAAATCAGCCCCAGCATTTT. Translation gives CASSLGLLTGNQPQHF.

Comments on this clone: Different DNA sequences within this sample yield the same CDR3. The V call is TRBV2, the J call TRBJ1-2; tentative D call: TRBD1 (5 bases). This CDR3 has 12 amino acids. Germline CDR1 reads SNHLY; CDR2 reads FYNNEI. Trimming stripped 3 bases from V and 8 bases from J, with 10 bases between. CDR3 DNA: TGTGCCAGCAGTGACAGGGTTCGGGGCTACACCTTC. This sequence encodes CASSDRVRGYTF.

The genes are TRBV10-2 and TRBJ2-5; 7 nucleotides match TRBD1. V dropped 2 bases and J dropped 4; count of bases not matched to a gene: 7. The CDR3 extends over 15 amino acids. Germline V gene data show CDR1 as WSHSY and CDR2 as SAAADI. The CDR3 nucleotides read TGCGCCAGCAGTGAGGTTGTGAGACAGGGAGAGACCCAGTACTTC. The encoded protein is CASSEVVRQGETQYF.

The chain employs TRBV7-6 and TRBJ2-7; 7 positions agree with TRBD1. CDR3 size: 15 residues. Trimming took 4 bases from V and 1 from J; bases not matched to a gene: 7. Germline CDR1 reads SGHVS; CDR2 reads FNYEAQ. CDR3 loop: CASSSGTDGSYEQYF. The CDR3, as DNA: TGTGCCAGCAGCTCCGGGACAGACGGTTCCTACGAGCAGTACTTC.

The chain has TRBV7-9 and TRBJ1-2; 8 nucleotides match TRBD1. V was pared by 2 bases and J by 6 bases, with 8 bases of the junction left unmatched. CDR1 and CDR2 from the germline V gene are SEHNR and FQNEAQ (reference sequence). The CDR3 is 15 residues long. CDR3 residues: CASSLSSGGWDGYTF. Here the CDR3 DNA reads TGTGCCAGCAGCTTATCCTCAGGGGGCTGGGATGGCTACACCTTC.

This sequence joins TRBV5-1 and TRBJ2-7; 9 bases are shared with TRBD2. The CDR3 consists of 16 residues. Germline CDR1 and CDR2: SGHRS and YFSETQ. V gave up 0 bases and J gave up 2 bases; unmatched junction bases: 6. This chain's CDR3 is CASSLGSAGGAYEQYF. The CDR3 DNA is TGCGCCAGCAGCTTGGGTTCTGCGGGAGGGGCCTACGAGCAGTACTTC. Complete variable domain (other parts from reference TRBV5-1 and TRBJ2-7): KAGVTQTPRYLIKTRGQQVTLSCSPISGHRSVSWYQQTPGQGLQFLFEYFSETQRNKGNFPGRFSGRQFSNSRSEMNVSTLELGDSALYLCASSLGSAGGAYEQYFGPGTRLTVT.